This record covers a single T cell receptor beta chain. From germline, CDR1 is SNHLY and CDR2 FYNNEI. The CDR3 has 14 amino acids. V was trimmed by 6 bases and J by 0 bases, leaving 9 bases between them. This specimen belongs to a study of blood T cell repertoires in COVID-19. Study background: The United States, Italy and Spain supplied acute and convalescent COVID-19 samples. From T cells, B-cell-depleted T cells, or PBMCs came the material, which was cDNA or gDNA.

In the source study's methods: How many nucleated cells were present was estimated from reference gene primer amplification. TCRdb keeps only in-frame clones here, not all; method: immunoSEQ multiplex PCR. V, J and clone size are those of that table, while D and trimming were read from the DNA. The sample lists approximately 330,000 clones; nearly 90% were seen once. Patients at the Seattle site were enrolled during active infection and followed longitudinally. The TCR was taken from a woman aged 40 to 50 with COVID-19, enrolled during active disease. Sequences were obtained from peripheral blood. V usage is TRBV2 and J usage is TRBJ2-4; no definite D call. CDR3 protein: CASRELLAKNIQYF. CDR3 coding DNA: TGTGCCAGCAGGGAGCTCTTAGCCAAAAACATTCAGTACTTC.